This TCR beta chain was retrieved from a study of identifying expanded T cells in peripheral blood. The study, taken as a whole, reports: Around 1.2 clones differed between technical replicates, versus about 16 and 19 over time. Variance in clone template counts between approximately two-week samples significantly increased with total template count across all healthy donors.

Concerning this clone itself: Its target is unknown.

No infections or other immune events were documented during collection. Sequencing was performed with immunoSEQ multiplex PCR; in TCRdb, only in-frame clones are kept and a portion is missing. The sample records approximately 130,000 clones, more than 80% being singletons. The V gene's germline CDR1 is SGHTA and CDR2 FQGNSA. The V gene lost 1 base and the J gene lost 2 bases, with 9 bases spanning the gap. This CDR3 region has 14 residues. The V gene is TRBV7-2, the J gene TRBJ2-7; D might be TRBD2 (6 bases). The sequencing input was blood. The sequence derives from a person aged 18-70 years in good health. The CDR3 spells CASSLEGEAYEQYF. The DNA for the CDR3 is TGTGCCAGCAGCTTAGAAGGGGAGGCCTACGAGCAGTACTTC.